These 18 T cell receptor beta chains came from one sample sequenced in a study of blood T cells in healthy people across ages. For the second PCR, which ran for about 6 to 11 cycles, a sample-barcoded 5' primer and a J-beta primer mix were used. TCRdb recomputed calls from the 5' RACE reads with MiXCR, one row per CDR3 protein. The sample has hundreds of thousands of distinct CDR3 sequences, 45% to 60% seen once; the top ten hold around 49%. The sequencing input was blood. Source of these receptors: a man aged 55 to 69 in good health.

The rearrangement joins TRBV7-3 to TRBJ2-3; 8 bases are a match to TRBD1. CDR3 length equals 15 residues. Germline-derived CDR1 and CDR2 are SGHTA and FQGTGA. The trim removed 3 bases at V and 2 bases at J, leaving 4 bases unmatched. Here the CDR3 reads CASSFNRGATDTQYF. CDR3 nucleotides: TGTGCCAGCAGCTTCAACAGGGGGGCCACAGATACGCAGTATTTT. The variable domain in full, with the rest retrieved from reference TRBV7-3 and TRBJ2-3, is GAGVSQTPSNKVTEKGKYVELRCDPISGHTALYWYRQSLGQGPEFLIYFQGTGAADDSGLPNDRFFAVRPEGSVSTLKIQRTERGDSAVYLCASSFNRGATDTQYFGPGTRLTVL.

The V call is TRBV7-9, the J call TRBJ2-3, with 9 bases matching TRBD1. Per the germline V gene, CDR1 is SEHNR and CDR2 is FQNEAQ (reference sequence). V dropped 5 bases and J dropped 4; count of bases not matched to a gene: 10. This CDR3 is built from 16 residues. CDR3 sequence (DNA): TGTGCCAGCAGCGAATCCGGGACAGGGTATTCAGATACGCAGTATTTT. Translated, it gives CASSESGTGYSDTQYF.

This clonotype was seen more than once but under ten times. The chain recombines TRBV9 with TRBJ2-1, with D perhaps given as TRBD1 or TRBD2 (5 bases each). Germline V gene data show CDR1 as SGDLS and CDR2 as YYNGEE. This CDR3 region has 14 residues. V lost 4 bases, J lost 8 bases, and 16 bases lay in between. CDR3 loop: CASSPRDDPDEQFF. Written as DNA, the CDR3 is TGTGCCAGCAGCCCCCGGGACGACCCCGATGAGCAGTTCTTC.

There are a few counts of this clonotype. V gene TRBV20-1 combines with J gene TRBJ2-1, with D unresolved. The J call may be mistaken, given a closer DNA end match to TRBJ2-7. The CDR3 runs to 11 residues. CDR1 and CDR2 from the germline V gene are DFQATT and SNEGSKA (reference sequence). The CDR3 nucleotides are TGCAGTGCTACTCCCCGCAATGAGCAGTACTTC. It codes for CSATPRNEQYF.

This chain connects TRBV4-3 to TRBJ2-5; D unclear. The V end lost 0 bases, the J end lost 7 bases, and 18 bases lay between the germline ends. CDR1 is LGHNA and CDR2 is YSLEER in the germline V gene. The CDR3 consists of 16 residues. The CDR3 loop is CASSQDLSALVGTQYF. DNA for the CDR3: TGCGCCAGCAGCCAAGATCTGTCGGCCCTCGTCGGGACCCAGTACTTC.

The gene calls are TRBV5-6 and TRBJ1-3; D may be TRBD1 (5 bases). CDR3 length: 15 amino acids. V was shortened by 6 bases and J by 4 bases, with 17 bases between the two germline ends. From germline, CDR1 is SGHDT and CDR2 YYEEEE. This CDR3 is CASNGGTQGGNTIYF. DNA of the CDR3: TGTGCCAGCAATGGTGGGACCCAGGGAGGAAACACCATATATTTT.

The chain is built from TRBV9 and TRBJ2-1, with 11 nucleotides matching TRBD2. The CDR3 runs to 15 residues. Trimming at V came to 4 bases and at J to 9 bases, leaving 9 bases not matched to a gene. Looked up from germline, CDR1 is SGDLS and CDR2 is YYNGEE. The CDR3 DNA sequence: TGTGCCAGCAGCTTCACTAGCGGGGGACTCGGTGAGCAGTTCTTC. It encodes CASSFTSGGLGEQFF.

The gene calls are TRBV11-2 and TRBJ2-2, with no clear D. V dropped 3 bases and J dropped 3 bases, with 11 bases sitting between them. This CDR3 spans 15 amino acids. Germline values: CDR1 SGHAT, CDR2 FQNNGV. For the CDR3, the DNA is TGTGCCAGCAGCTTCGGAGTACGGGACACCGGGGAGCTGTTTTTT. This encodes CASSFGVRDTGELFF. Complete variable domain (other parts from reference TRBV11-2 and TRBJ2-2): EAGVAQSPRYKIIEKRQSVAFWCNPISGHATLYWYQQILGQGPKLLIQFQNNGVVDDSQLPKDRFSAERLKGVDSTLKIQPAKLEDSAVYLCASSFGVRDTGELFFGEGSRLTVL.

This clonotype was counted only a few times. The rearrangement joins TRBV3-1 to TRBJ2-2; D unclear. The germline V and J ends were trimmed by 4 bases and 7 bases, with 10 bases remaining between them. Germline CDR1 LGHDT, CDR2 YNNKEL (reference sequence). This CDR3 region has 13 residues. As DNA, the CDR3 is TGTGCCAGCAGCCCTCAGGTTTACGGGGAGCTGTTTTTT. It is translated as CASSPQVYGELFF. Complete variable domain (other parts from reference TRBV3-1 and TRBJ2-2): DTAVSQTPKYLVTQMGNDKSIKCEQNLGHDTMYWYKQDSKKFLKIMFSYNNKELIINETVPNRFSPKSPDKAHLNLHINSLELGDSAVYFCASSPQVYGELFFGEGSRLTVL.

This clonotype was counted many times. The rearrangement links TRBV5-1 to TRBJ2-7; D unresolved. This CDR3 is 15 amino acids long. Germline V lookup: CDR1 SGHRS, CDR2 YFSETQ. V was clipped by 0 bases and J by 2 bases, with 12 bases between them. The CDR3 region is CASSLAATATYEQYF. In nucleotides, the CDR3 is TGCGCCAGCAGCTTGGCCGCGACGGCGACCTACGAGCAGTACTTC.

The CDR3, as DNA: TGTGCCAGCAGCTTAACGGGGAGGGCAGGGGGGGCCAAAAACATTCAGTACTTC. It is translated as CASSLTGRAGGAKNIQYF. V gene TRBV7-3 combines with J gene TRBJ2-4; perhaps D is TRBD1 or TRBD2 (7 bases each). V was clipped by 0 bases and J by 1 base, with 16 bases between them. The CDR3 totals 18 residues. CDR1 is SGHTA, CDR2 FQGTGA, per germline.

The gene calls are TRBV5-1 and TRBJ2-1; D gene unclear. The CDR3 covers 15 residues. The V end lost 4 bases, the J end lost 7 bases, and 18 bases lay between the germline ends. Per the germline V gene, CDR1 is SGHRS and CDR2 is YFSETQ. The CDR3 here is CASSLLPTERNEQFF. The CDR3 bases are TGCGCCAGCAGCCTCCTGCCAACGGAGAGGAATGAGCAGTTCTTC. Full variable domain (missing parts from reference TRBV5-1 and TRBJ2-1): KAGVTQTPRYLIKTRGQQVTLSCSPISGHRSVSWYQQTPGQGLQFLFEYFSETQRNKGNFPGRFSGRQFSNSRSEMNVSTLELGDSALYLCASSLLPTERNEQFFGPGTRLTVL.

There are a few counts of this clonotype. V is TRBV9 and J is TRBJ2-7; D gene ambiguous. Germline CDR1 is SGDLS and CDR2 is YYNGEE. The CDR3 is made up of 14 amino acids. V was clipped by 0 bases and J by 3 bases, with 10 bases between them. The CDR3 loop reads CASSVDVQDYEQYF. The CDR3 DNA reads TGTGCCAGCAGCGTAGATGTCCAGGACTACGAGCAGTACTTC.

V usage is TRBV28 and J usage is TRBJ2-7; 10 nucleotides align to TRBD2. Per the germline V gene, CDR1 is MDHEN and CDR2 is SYDVKM. The CDR3 extends over 15 amino acids. The V gene end was trimmed by 6 bases and the J gene end by 7 bases; junction bases not matched to a gene: 12. CDR3 residues: CASSPTSGKRYEQYF. CDR3 DNA: TGTGCCAGCAGCCCAACTAGCGGGAAGAGGTATGAGCAGTACTTC.

The chain is built from TRBV10-3 and TRBJ1-2; 7 bases align to TRBD1. J was trimmed by 4 bases and V by 6 bases; bases with no gene match: 8. Germline CDR1 and CDR2: ENHRY and SYGVKD. This CDR3 has 14 amino acids. In nucleotides, the CDR3 is TGTGCCATCAGGGGGAACAGGGGTTCCTATGGCTACACCTTC. This gives the protein CAIRGNRGSYGYTF.

CDR3 sequence: CASSLQGAIYEQYF. CDR3 DNA sequence: TGTGCCAGCAGCCTACAGGGCGCGATCTACGAGCAGTACTTC. The chain couples TRBV27 to TRBJ2-7; possible D gene TRBD1, 6 bases. The CDR3 totals 14 residues. Germline V gene lookup returns CDR1 MNHEY and CDR2 SMNVEV (reference sequence). Trimming removed 6 bases at V and 3 bases at J, with 15 bases between.

This chain uses TRBV18 with TRBJ2-6; perhaps TRBD2 as D (5 bases). Germline loops: CDR1 KGHSH, CDR2 LQKENI. V shed 6 bases and J shed 0 bases, with 15 bases lying between them. The length of the CDR3 is 17 residues. Here the CDR3 DNA reads TGTGCCAGCTCCCCCATGGAGGCACTCTCTGGGGCCAACGTCCTGACTTTC. Its protein is CASSPMEALSGANVLTF.

The chain links TRBV10-1 to TRBJ1-2; no firm D call. The CDR3 contains 11 residues. Germline CDR1 WNHNN, CDR2 SYGVQD (reference sequence). The germline V and J ends were trimmed by 10 bases and 4 bases, with 10 bases remaining between them. The CDR3 here is CATLMGYGYTF. CDR3 nucleotides: TGCGCCACCTTGATGGGCTATGGCTACACCTTC.